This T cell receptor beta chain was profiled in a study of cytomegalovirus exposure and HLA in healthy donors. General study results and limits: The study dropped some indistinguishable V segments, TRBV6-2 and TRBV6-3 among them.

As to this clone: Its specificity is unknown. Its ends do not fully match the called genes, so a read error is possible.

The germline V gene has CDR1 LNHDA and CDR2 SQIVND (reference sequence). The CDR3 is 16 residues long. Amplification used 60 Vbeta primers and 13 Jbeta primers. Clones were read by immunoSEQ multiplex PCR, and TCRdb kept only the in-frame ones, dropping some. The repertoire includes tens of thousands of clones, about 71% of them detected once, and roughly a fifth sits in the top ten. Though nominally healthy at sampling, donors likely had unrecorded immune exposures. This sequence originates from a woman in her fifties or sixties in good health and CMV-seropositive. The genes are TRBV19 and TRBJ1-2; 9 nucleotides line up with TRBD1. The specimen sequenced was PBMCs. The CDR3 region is CTSDLRDRAGSRGYTF. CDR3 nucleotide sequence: TGTACCAGTGACCTCCGGGACAGGGCTGGTTCGAGGGGCTACACCTTC.